These T cell receptor beta chains were read from a single sample in a study of a mutant IDH1 vaccine in newly diagnosed glioma. Some clones are missing from TCRdb's copy, which holds only in-frame ones; the method was immunoSEQ multiplex PCR. The table includes about 53,000 clones, around 80% detected once. These TCRs' antigens remain unknown. The material sequenced was PBMCs, taken from a glioma patient whose treatment included an IDH1 peptide vaccine. These receptors all stem from a woman aged 45-60 years with glioma. CDR3s include the opening cysteine and the closing phenylalanine or tryptophan. The D gene is left open where the match is weak. Expanded clones get a size class; other rows say once, few or many, or leave the size out.

j_gene	v_gene	abundance	d_gene	CDR3nt	CDR3aa
TRBJ1-2	TRBV27	-	TRBD1	TGTGCCAGCACCAGAAGCCGATCGACAGGGTTAGGCTCGTACACCTTC	CASTRSRSTGLGSYTF
TRBJ2-4	TRBV7-2	once	-	TGTGCCAGCAGCCATGACGCCCAAAAACACATTCAGTACTTC	CASSHDAQKHIQYF
TRBJ2-7	TRBV7-8	-	TRBD1	TGTGCCAGCAGCTTAAAGACAGGGGGGGCACACGAGCAGTACTTC	CASSLKTGGAHEQYF
TRBJ2-7	TRBV6-5	-	-	TGTGCCAGCAGACGAGGACTTACTTCCTACGAGCAGTACTTC	CASRRGLTSYEQYF
TRBJ1-1	TRBV30	-	-	TGTGCCTGGACCCCCCGGACACCTAACACTGAAGCTTTCTTT	CAWTPRTPNTEAFF
TRBJ2-7	TRBV28	-	-	TGTGCCAGCAGTTTATCCGGCTACGAGCAGTACTTC	CASSLSGYEQYF
TRBJ1-4	TRBV27	-	TRBD1	TGTGCCAGCAGTCCTCGGGACAGGGTTGTCGAAAAACTGTTTTTT	CASSPRDRVVEKLFF
TRBJ1-2	TRBV5-6	-	-	TGTGCCAGCAGCTTTGGCAGGGTGGGCTATGGCTACACCTTC	CASSFGRVGYGYTF
TRBJ1-2	TRBV5-1	-	-	TGCGCCAGCAGCCACATTCTCGGGACACCCTCTTACTATGGCTACACCTTC	CASSHILGTPSYYGYTF
TRBJ1-3	TRBV2	-	TRBD1	TGTGCCAGCAGGGACAGGGTAGGAGGAAACACCATATATTTT	CASRDRVGGNTIYF
TRBJ1-5	TRBV10-3	-	-	TGTGTTAACCACCTCGGGGTAAATTATCAGCCCCAGCATTTT	CVNHLGVNYQPQHF
TRBJ1-1	TRBV6-4	-	-	TGTGCCAGCAGTGCAACCCCCGAGGGCACTGAAGCTTTCTTT	CASSATPEGTEAFF
TRBJ2-7	TRBV29-1	-	-	TGCAGCGTCCTGACCTCCTACGAGCAGTACTTC	CSVLTSYEQYF
TRBJ2-1	TRBV29-1	few	-	TGCAGCGTTGTAGGGGGCAATGAGCAGTTCTTC	CSVVGGNEQFF
TRBJ1-6	TRBV6-5	-	TRBD1	TGTGCCAGCACCTTCGACAGGGGTAATTCACCCCTCCACTTT	CASTFDRGNSPLHF
TRBJ1-1	TRBV19	few	-	TGTGCCAGTAGTAGATGGGAACACGCGGGGACTGAAGCTTTCTTT	CASSRWEHAGTEAFF
TRBJ2-1	TRBV18	once	TRBD2	TGTGCCAGCTCACCAAGAACTAGCGGGTACAATGAGCAGTTCTTC	CASSPRTSGYNEQFF
TRBJ1-1	TRBV5-1	-	-	TGCGCCAGCAGCTTCGGGAGGGCCGACGAGCGGAACACTGAAGCTTTCTTT	CASSFGRADERNTEAFF
TRBJ2-7	TRBV27	-	TRBD2	TGTGCCAGCGGCGGACTAGGCGTACGTAGGCCCTCCTACGAGCAGTACTTC	CASGGLGVRRPSYEQYF
TRBJ2-7	TRBV28	-	TRBD1	TGTGCCAGCAGCTCCCAGGGTTGGGGACAGGGAACAACTACCTACGAGCAGTACTTC	CASSSQGWGQGTTTYEQYF
TRBJ2-1	TRBV2	-	TRBD1	TGTGCCAGCACACGGGACAGATTAGGCAGCTCCTACAATGAGCAGTTCTTC	CASTRDRLGSSYNEQFF
TRBJ2-5	TRBV10-3	-	-	TGTGCCATCAGTGATGACGTCGGCCAAGAGACCCAGTACTTC	CAISDDVGQETQYF
TRBJ2-3	TRBV29-1	-	-	TGCAGCGTTGGTAAGGGAATTGGAACAGATACGCAGTATTTT	CSVGKGIGTDTQYF
TRBJ1-1	TRBV5-4	-	TRBD1	TGTGCCAGCAGCCCAGGGACAGGGTCGGCCACTGAAGCTTTCTTT	CASSPGTGSATEAFF
TRBJ1-1	TRBV5-4	-	-	TGTGCCAGCAGCTTGGTGGGGGGCGGCTCGGGGACTGAAGCTTTCTTT	CASSLVGGGSGTEAFF
TRBJ1-5	TRBV6-5	-	TRBD1	TGTGCCAGCAGACAGGGGGGCAATCAGCCCCAGCATTTT	CASRQGGNQPQHF
TRBJ2-3	TRBV30	once	TRBD2	TGTGCCTGGAGTGTAGAACTAGCGGGGGGGACGGATACGCAGTATTTT	CAWSVELAGGTDTQYF
TRBJ2-3	TRBV27	-	-	TGTGCCAGCAGTTTGGGGGTCACAGATACGCAGTATTTT	CASSLGVTDTQYF
TRBJ1-2	TRBV28	-	TRBD1	TGTGCCAGCAGTCTCGGGGACAGGGACTACTATGGCTACACCTTC	CASSLGDRDYYGYTF
TRBJ2-7	TRBV19	-	-	TGTGCCAGTAGTATTGACGCTTCCTACGAGCAGTACTTC	CASSIDASYEQYF
TRBJ2-2	TRBV5-1	-	-	TGCGCCAGCAGCTTGTCCACACGGGTAGCCGGGGAGCTGTTTTTT	CASSLSTRVAGELFF
TRBJ1-1	TRBV6-5	once	-	TGTGCCAGCAGTTACTCGATTGGGGGCACTGAAGCTTTCTTT	CASSYSIGGTEAFF
TRBJ2-1	TRBV4-1	-	TRBD1	TGCGCCAGCAGCCAAGGGGACAGGACATTTTACAATGAGCAGTTCTTC	CASSQGDRTFYNEQFF
TRBJ2-3	TRBV9	-	-	TGTGCCAGCAGCCCCCAAAAGGGGTCCGTCGGGCAGTATTTT	CASSPQKGSVGQYF
TRBJ2-7	TRBV9	-	-	TGTGCCAGCAGTCCCCAGGGTGACGAGCAGTACTTC	CASSPQGDEQYF
TRBJ1-2	TRBV9	-	-	TGTGCCAGCAGCTCTAACTATGGCTACACCTTC	CASSSNYGYTF
TRBJ2-2	TRBV2	-	TRBD2	TGTGCCAGCAGTTACTCGGGAGGGGGGCGGGACACCGGGGAGCTGTTTTTT	CASSYSGGGRDTGELFF
TRBJ1-2	TRBV25-1	-	-	TGTGCCAGCAGTGACAGGGGCTATGGCTACACCTTC	CASSDRGYGYTF
TRBJ1-2	TRBV18	few	-	TGTGCCAGCTCAGCGACAGATAACTATGGCTACACCTTC	CASSATDNYGYTF
TRBJ2-3	TRBV5-6	once	-	TGTGCCAGCAGCTTGGCCGGCGGGCCGATCACAGATACGCAGTATTTT	CASSLAGGPITDTQYF
TRBJ2-7	TRBV11-2	-	-	TGTGCCAGCAGCCGAGACAGACACGGCGAGCAGTACTTC	CASSRDRHGEQYF
TRBJ1-1	TRBV7-2	once	-	TGTGCCAGCTCAGGACGGGACTGGAACACTGAAGCTTTCTTT	CASSGRDWNTEAFF
TRBJ2-1	TRBV2	-	TRBD1	TGTGCCAGCAGGGACAGGGGCCCAGGGGAGCAGTTCTTC	CASRDRGPGEQFF
TRBJ1-1	TRBV5-1	-	-	TGCGCCAGCAGCTTGGGTGACCATCCCGAGGCTTTCTTT	CASSLGDHPEAFF
TRBJ1-2	TRBV18	-	-	TGTGCCAGCTCACCACAGGGAAATGGCTACACCTTC	CASSPQGNGYTF
TRBJ2-7	TRBV4-1	-	TRBD1	TGCGCCAGCAGCCTAGGGGCTGACAGGGCCACCTACGAGCAGTACTTC	CASSLGADRATYEQYF
TRBJ2-5	TRBV10-2	once	-	TGCGCCAGCGGAAAGTGGGGCCTCCAAGAGACCCAGTACTTC	CASGKWGLQETQYF
TRBJ2-7	TRBV15	-	TRBD2	TGTGCCACCAGCAGGGGGGAGGGACGAGAGTACTTC	CATSRGEGREYF
TRBJ2-7	TRBV5-1	-	-	TGCGCCAGCAGCTTGAGTTACGGCGGATACGAGCAGTACTTC	CASSLSYGGYEQYF
TRBJ2-5	TRBV14	-	-	TGTGCCAGCAGCCAAGGACTCTGGTACCAAGAGACCCAGTACTTC	CASSQGLWYQETQYF
TRBJ2-3	TRBV6-6	-	-	TGTGCCAGCACGAGACAGCGATTAAATTGGGATACGCAGTATTTT	CASTRQRLNWDTQYF
TRBJ2-3	TRBV18	-	TRBD2	TGTGCCAGCTCACGAAGGACTAGCGGGGACGGAGATACGCAGTATTTT	CASSRRTSGDGDTQYF
TRBJ2-7	TRBV9	-	TRBD1	TGTGCCAGCAGCGTAGCTGACAGGGGAACCGAGCAGTACTTC	CASSVADRGTEQYF